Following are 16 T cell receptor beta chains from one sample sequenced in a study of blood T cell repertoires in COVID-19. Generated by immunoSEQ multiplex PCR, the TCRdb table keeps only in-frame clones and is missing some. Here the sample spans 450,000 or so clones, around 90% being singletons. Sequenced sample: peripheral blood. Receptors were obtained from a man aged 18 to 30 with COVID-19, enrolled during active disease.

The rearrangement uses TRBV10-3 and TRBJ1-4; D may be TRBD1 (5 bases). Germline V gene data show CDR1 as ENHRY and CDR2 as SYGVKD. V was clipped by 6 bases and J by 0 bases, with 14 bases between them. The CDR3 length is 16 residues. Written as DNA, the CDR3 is TGTGCCATCAGCCTGGGGCCACAGTCAACTAATGAAAAACTGTTTTTT. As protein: CAISLGPQSTNEKLFF.

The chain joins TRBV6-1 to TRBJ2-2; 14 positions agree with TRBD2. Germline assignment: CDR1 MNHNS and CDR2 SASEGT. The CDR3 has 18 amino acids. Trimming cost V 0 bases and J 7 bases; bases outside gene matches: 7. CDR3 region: CASSEAEGLAGEDGELFF. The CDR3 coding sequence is TGTGCCAGCAGTGAAGCAGAGGGACTAGCGGGAGAGGACGGGGAGCTGTTTTTT.

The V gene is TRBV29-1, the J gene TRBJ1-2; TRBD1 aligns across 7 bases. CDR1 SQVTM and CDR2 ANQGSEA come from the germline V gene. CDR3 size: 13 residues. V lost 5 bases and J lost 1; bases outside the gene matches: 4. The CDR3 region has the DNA TGCAGCGTTTCCGGGACAGTTAACTATGGCTACACCTTC. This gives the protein CSVSGTVNYGYTF.

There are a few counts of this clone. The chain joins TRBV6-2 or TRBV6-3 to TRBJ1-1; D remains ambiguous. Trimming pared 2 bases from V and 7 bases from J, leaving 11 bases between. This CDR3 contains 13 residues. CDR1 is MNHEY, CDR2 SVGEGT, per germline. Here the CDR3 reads CASSYHPGGEAFF. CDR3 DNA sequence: TGTGCCAGCAGTTACCATCCGGGAGGTGAAGCTTTCTTT.

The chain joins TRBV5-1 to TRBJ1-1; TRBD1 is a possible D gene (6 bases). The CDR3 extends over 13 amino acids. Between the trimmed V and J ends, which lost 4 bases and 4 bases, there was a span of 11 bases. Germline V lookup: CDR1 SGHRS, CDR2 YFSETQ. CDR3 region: CASSGEGGTEAFF. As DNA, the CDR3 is TGCGCCAGCAGCGGGGAAGGGGGCACTGAAGCTTTCTTT.

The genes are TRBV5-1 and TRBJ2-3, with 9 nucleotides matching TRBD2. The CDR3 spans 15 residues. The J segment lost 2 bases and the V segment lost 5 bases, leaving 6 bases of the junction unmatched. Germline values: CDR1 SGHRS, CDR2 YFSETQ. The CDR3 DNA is TGCGCCAGCAGTGTTAGCGGGAGTTCCACAGATACGCAGTATTTT. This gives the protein CASSVSGSSTDTQYF. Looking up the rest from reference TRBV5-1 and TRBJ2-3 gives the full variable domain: KAGVTQTPRYLIKTRGQQVTLSCSPISGHRSVSWYQQTPGQGLQFLFEYFSETQRNKGNFPGRFSGRQFSNSRSEMNVSTLELGDSALYLCASSVSGSSTDTQYFGPGTRLTVL.

Written as DNA, the CDR3 is TGTGCCAGCTCACCACAGGGGATAGGAAACTACAATGAGCAGTTCTTC. It encodes CASSPQGIGNYNEQFF. The chain couples TRBV18 to TRBJ2-1; D might be TRBD1 (5 bases). V was shortened by 1 base and J by 3 bases, with 13 bases between the two germline ends. Germline V gives CDR1 KGHSH, CDR2 LQKENI. This CDR3 contains 16 residues. The variable domain in full, completed from reference TRBV18 and TRBJ2-1, reads NAGVMQNPRHLVRRRGQEARLRCSPMKGHSHVYWYRQLPEEGLKFMVYLQKENIIDESGMPKERFSAEFPKEGPSILRIQQVVRGDSAAYFCASSPQGIGNYNEQFFGPGTRLTVL.

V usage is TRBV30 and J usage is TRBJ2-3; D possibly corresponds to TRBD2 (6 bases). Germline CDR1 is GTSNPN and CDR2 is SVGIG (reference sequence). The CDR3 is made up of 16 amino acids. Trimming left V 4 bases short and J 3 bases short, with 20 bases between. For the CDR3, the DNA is TGTGCCTGGACCCGGCTGGGGAGGCAGACAACAGATACGCAGTATTTT. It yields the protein CAWTRLGRQTTDTQYF.

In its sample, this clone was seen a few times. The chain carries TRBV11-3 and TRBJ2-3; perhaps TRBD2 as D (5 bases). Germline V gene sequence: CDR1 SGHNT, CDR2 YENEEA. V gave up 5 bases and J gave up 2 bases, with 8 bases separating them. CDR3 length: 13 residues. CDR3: CASSAGPTDTQYF. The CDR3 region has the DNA TGTGCCAGCAGCGCGGGCCCCACAGATACGCAGTATTTT.

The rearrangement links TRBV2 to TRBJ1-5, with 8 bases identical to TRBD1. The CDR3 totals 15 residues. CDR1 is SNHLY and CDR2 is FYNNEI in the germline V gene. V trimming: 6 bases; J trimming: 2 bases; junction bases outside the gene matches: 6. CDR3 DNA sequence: TGTGCCAGCAGGCAGGGGGCCGGGGGCAATCAGCCCCAGCATTTT. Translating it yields CASRQGAGGNQPQHF.

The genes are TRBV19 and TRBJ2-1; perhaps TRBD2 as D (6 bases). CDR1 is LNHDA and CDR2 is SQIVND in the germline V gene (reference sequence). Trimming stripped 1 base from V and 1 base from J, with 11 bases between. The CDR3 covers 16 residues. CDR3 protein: CASSIGTGASYNEQFF. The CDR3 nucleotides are TGTGCCAGTAGTATAGGTACGGGAGCTTCCTACAATGAGCAGTTCTTC.

The CDR3 coding sequence is TGTGCCAGTAGCCCTTCGGGGGGCTCGGATAATTCACCCCTCCACTTT. Its protein product is CASSPSGGSDNSPLHF. This rearrangement joins TRBV19 to TRBJ1-6; a weak D match, TRBD1 (6 bases). This CDR3 spans 16 amino acids. V was clipped by 6 bases and J by 5 bases, with 17 bases between them. Germline-derived CDR1 and CDR2 are LNHDA and SQIVND (reference sequence).

CDR3 loop: CASSQDGVWGDSYNEQFF. The CDR3 region has the DNA TGTGCCAGCAGCCAAGATGGGGTGTGGGGAGACTCCTACAATGAGCAGTTCTTC. The rearrangement joins TRBV3-1 (or the pseudogene TRBV3-2) to TRBJ2-1, with D tentatively TRBD2 (5 bases). The germline V and J ends were trimmed by 0 bases and 0 bases, with 15 bases remaining between them. This CDR3 contains 18 residues. Germline CDR1 is LGHDT and CDR2 is YNNKEL (reference sequence).

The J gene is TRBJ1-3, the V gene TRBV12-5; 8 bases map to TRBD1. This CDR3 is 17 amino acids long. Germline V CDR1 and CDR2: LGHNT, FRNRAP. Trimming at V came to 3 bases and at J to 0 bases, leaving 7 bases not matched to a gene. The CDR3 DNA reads TGTGCTAGTGGTTTACAGGGGGATCCGAGCTCTGGAAACACCATATATTTT. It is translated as CASGLQGDPSSGNTIYF. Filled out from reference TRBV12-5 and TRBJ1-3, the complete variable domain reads DARVTQTPRHKVTEMGQEVTMRCQPILGHNTVFWYRQTMMQGLELLAYFRNRAPLDDSGMPKDRFSAEMPDATLATLKIQPSEPRDSAVYFCASGLQGDPSSGNTIYFGEGSWLTVV.

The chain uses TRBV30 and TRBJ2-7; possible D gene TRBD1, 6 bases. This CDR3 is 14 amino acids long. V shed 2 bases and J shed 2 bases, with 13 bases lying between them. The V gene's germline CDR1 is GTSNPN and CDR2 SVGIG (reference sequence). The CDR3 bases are TGTGCCTGGAGTAGAGGGACACGGCCCTACGAGCAGTACTTC. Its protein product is CAWSRGTRPYEQYF.

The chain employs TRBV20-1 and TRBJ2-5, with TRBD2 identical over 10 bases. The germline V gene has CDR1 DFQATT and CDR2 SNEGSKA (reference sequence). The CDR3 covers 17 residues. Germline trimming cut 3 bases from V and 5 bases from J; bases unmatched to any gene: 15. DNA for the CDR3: TGCAGTGCTAGTGGCCTAGCGGGAGAGTGGGGTGGGGAGACCCAGTACTTC. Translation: CSASGLAGEWGGETQYF.